One and the same sample provided the 21 T cell receptor beta chains below, sequenced in a study of shared clonotypes between healthy human individuals. Using immunoSEQ multiplex PCR, the repertoire was profiled, and TCRdb retains in-frame clones only, with some absent. The data show roughly 1.4 million clones, less than 99% seen once. Sequenced sample: naive CD4+ T cells sorted from blood. Subset in this sample: CD45RA+ positively selected. The receptor set was obtained from a man aged 30-40 years in good health.

The V gene is TRBV6-1, the J gene TRBJ2-7, with 8 bases fitting TRBD1. Unmatched junction bases numbered 4, after V lost 8 bases and J lost 1 base. The CDR3 is made up of 13 amino acids. CDR1 MNHNS and CDR2 SASEGT come from the germline V gene. The chain's CDR3 is CASDRTGSYEQYF. CDR3 nucleotides: TGTGCCAGCGACCGGACAGGGTCCTACGAGCAGTACTTC.

This clone was counted a single time. The same CDR3 is also encoded by other DNA sequences in this sample. This chain uses TRBV9 with TRBJ1-4, with D possibly being TRBD1 (5 bases). Trimming removed 2 bases from V and 8 bases from J, with 13 bases in between. Germline-derived CDR1 and CDR2 are SGDLS and YYNGEE. This CDR3 spans 14 amino acids. The CDR3 DNA reads TGTGCCAGCAGCGTCGGGCAGGGTAACGAAAAACTGTTTTTT. This gives the protein CASSVGQGNEKLFF. Full variable domain (rest looked up from reference TRBV9 and TRBJ1-4): DSGVTQTPKHLITATGQRVTLRCSPRSGDLSVYWYQQSLDQGLQFLIQYYNGEERAKGNILERFSAQQFPDLHSELNLSSLELGDSALYFCASSVGQGNEKLFFGSGTQLSVL.

This chain links TRBV19 with TRBJ1-4; the D is unclear. The CDR3 runs 16 residues. Germline V gene data show CDR1 as LNHDA and CDR2 as SQIVND (reference sequence). Trimming cost V 2 bases and J 5 bases, with 15 bases left between them. The CDR3 bases are TGTGCCAGTAGTATATCCACCTTAACAGCGAATGAAAAACTGTTTTTT. Its protein product is CASSISTLTANEKLFF.

The gene calls are TRBV19 and TRBJ2-7; tentatively, D is TRBD2 (5 bases). The CDR3 contains 16 residues. Germline V gives CDR1 LNHDA, CDR2 SQIVND (reference sequence). V shed 3 bases and J shed 2 bases, with 17 bases lying between them. The CDR3 DNA reads as TGTGCCAGTAGTATCTTGGTGGGAGACACAACCTACGAGCAGTACTTC. The encoded protein is CASSILVGDTTYEQYF.

This chain joins TRBV5-1 and TRBJ2-7; D is tentatively TRBD1 or TRBD2 (5 bases each). The V gene lost 3 bases and the J gene lost 0 bases, with 13 bases spanning the gap. The CDR3 is made up of 15 amino acids. CDR1 is SGHRS, CDR2 YFSETQ, per germline. Here the CDR3 DNA reads TGCGCCAGCAGCTCCGGGACCCTAAGCTCCTACGAGCAGTACTTC. Translation: CASSSGTLSSYEQYF.

The CDR3 sequence: CASRGGRVLYNEQFF. The CDR3 coding sequence is TGCGCCAGCAGAGGAGGTAGGGTCCTCTACAATGAGCAGTTCTTC. This rearrangement joins TRBV10-2 to TRBJ2-1, with D possibly being TRBD2 (5 bases). CDR1 is WSHSY, CDR2 SAAADI, per germline. V was shortened by 6 bases and J by 3 bases, with 15 bases between the two germline ends. The CDR3 covers 15 residues.

Notes on this clone: This sample also contains other DNA sequences that code for the same CDR3. The CDR3: CASSFSTDTQYF. The CDR3, as DNA: TGTGCCAGCAGCTTTTCTACAGATACGCAGTATTTT. This rearrangement joins TRBV5-6 to TRBJ2-3, with D uncertain. V was cut by 2 bases and J by 3 bases, with 4 bases left in between. The CDR3 runs to 12 residues. CDR1 is SGHDT, CDR2 YYEEEE, per germline.

The gene calls are TRBV19 and TRBJ1-1; D remains unclear. The CDR3 extends over 17 amino acids. Trimming shortened V by 3 bases and J by 0 bases, and 17 bases separated the two germline ends. CDR1 and CDR2 from the germline V gene are LNHDA and SQIVND (reference sequence). The CDR3 is CASSMHDTLGLNTEAFF. The CDR3 nucleotides are TGTGCCAGTAGTATGCACGACACCCTCGGGCTGAACACTGAAGCTTTCTTT.

This clone was detected only once. The gene calls are TRBV2 and TRBJ2-7, with 10 bases identical to TRBD1. There are 20 residues in the CDR3. J was trimmed by 6 bases and V by 7 bases; bases with no gene match: 27. Germline CDR1 SNHLY, CDR2 FYNNEI. Here the CDR3 DNA reads TGTGCCAGCACCTCCATCGTCCCGGGACAGGGGACTACGGAGGGGAGCGAGCAGTACTTC. It codes for CASTSIVPGQGTTEGSEQYF.

V is TRBV5-1 and J is TRBJ2-7, with 9 bases lining up with TRBD2. CDR3 size: 16 residues. CDR1 is SGHRS and CDR2 is YFSETQ in the germline V gene. With V trimmed by 0 bases and J by 1 base, 5 bases remained unmatched. CDR3 DNA: TGCGCCAGCAGCTTGGGGAGCGGGAGGTGGTCCTACGAGCAGTACTTC. This sequence encodes CASSLGSGRWSYEQYF.

The chain has TRBV9 and TRBJ2-1; 7 positions match TRBD2. Germline lookup yields CDR1 SGDLS and CDR2 YYNGEE. After removal of 2 bases from V and 5 bases from J, the junction contained 7 bases not matched to a gene. This CDR3 contains 15 residues. The CDR3 DNA sequence: TGTGCCAGCAGCGTGGGAGGGATGATTAACAATGAGCAGTTCTTC. Translated, it gives CASSVGGMINNEQFF. The variable domain in full, with the rest retrieved from reference TRBV9 and TRBJ2-1, is DSGVTQTPKHLITATGQRVTLRCSPRSGDLSVYWYQQSLDQGLQFLIQYYNGEERAKGNILERFSAQQFPDLHSELNLSSLELGDSALYFCASSVGGMINNEQFFGPGTRLTVL.

This sequence joins TRBV30 and TRBJ2-7, with 8 bases fitting TRBD2. V lost 3 bases, J lost 2 bases, and 3 bases stayed unmatched. Germline lookup yields CDR1 GTSNPN and CDR2 SVGIG (reference sequence). This CDR3 contains 13 residues. For the CDR3, the DNA is TGTGCCTGGAGCGGGAGGGCTACCTACGAGCAGTACTTC. Amino acid sequence: CAWSGRATYEQYF. Combining the CDR3 with reference TRBV30 and TRBJ2-7 gives the whole variable domain SQTIHQWPATLVQPVGSPLSLECTVEGTSNPNLYWYRQAAGRGLQLLFYSVGIGQISSEVPQNLSASRPQDRQFILSSKKLLLSDSGFYLCAWSGRATYEQYFGPGTRLTVT.

V is TRBV15 and J is TRBJ1-2; tentative D call: TRBD1 (6 bases). Germline lookup yields CDR1 LNHNV and CDR2 YYDKDF (reference sequence). The CDR3 extends over 15 amino acids. V lost 0 bases and J lost 11, with 19 bases in between. The CDR3 loop reads CATSRDAGDLIVYTF. The CDR3 DNA reads TGTGCCACCAGCAGAGATGCAGGGGACCTAATCGTGTACACCTTC.

This clone was seen only once. V gene TRBV18 combines with J gene TRBJ2-1; 12 nucleotides match TRBD2. Germline V lookup: CDR1 KGHSH, CDR2 LQKENI. V shed 3 bases, J shed 9 bases, and the junction held 9 bases outside the gene matches. This CDR3 has 16 residues. CDR3 sequence reads: CASSPERLAGEGEQFF. The CDR3 DNA follows: TGTGCCAGCTCACCCGAGCGACTAGCGGGAGAAGGTGAGCAGTTCTTC.

J is TRBJ2-1 and V is TRBV19, with 10 bases that match TRBD1. Germline CDR1 and CDR2: LNHDA and SQIVND (reference sequence). Germline trimming cut 4 bases from V and 8 bases from J; bases unmatched to any gene: 5. The length of the CDR3 is 14 residues. CDR3: CASSRQGATDEQFF. In DNA, the CDR3 is TGTGCCAGTAGTAGACAGGGGGCGACGGATGAGCAGTTCTTC.

V and J are TRBV6-1 and TRBJ2-2; no clear D gene. Trimming pared 0 bases from V and 7 bases from J, leaving 6 bases between. The CDR3 loop spans 13 amino acids. The germline gives CDR1 MNHNS, CDR2 SASEGT. The CDR3 here is CASSEAGIGELFF. CDR3 nucleotides: TGTGCCAGCAGTGAAGCGGGAATCGGGGAGCTGTTTTTT.

The chain uses TRBV15 and TRBJ2-7, with D possibly TRBD1 on 5 matching bases. The CDR3 covers 12 residues. Per germline, CDR1 LNHNV and CDR2 YYDKDF (reference sequence). Trimming took off 6 bases at V and 2 bases at J, with 8 bases between the two ends. The CDR3 DNA sequence: TGTGCCACCAGTAAGGGGACCTACGAGCAGTACTTC. Protein sequence: CATSKGTYEQYF.

V is TRBV10-3 and J is TRBJ2-1, with 7 nucleotides matching TRBD1. J lost 1 base, V lost 4 bases, and 4 bases had no gene match. Looked up from germline, CDR1 is ENHRY and CDR2 is SYGVKD. The CDR3 extends over 15 amino acids. The CDR3 here is CAISGDRESYNEQFF. CDR3 DNA sequence: TGTGCCATCAGTGGTGACAGGGAGTCCTACAATGAGCAGTTCTTC.

This chain links TRBV11-2 with TRBJ2-1, with 11 nucleotides matching TRBD1. This CDR3 region has 18 residues. Germline CDR1 reads SGHAT; CDR2 reads FQNNGV. V lost 3 bases and J lost 6; bases outside the gene matches: 13. In DNA, the CDR3 is TGTGCCAGCAGCTTTTATAGGACAGGGGGCTTTCTGGGCAATGAGCAGTTCTTC. It translates to CASSFYRTGGFLGNEQFF.

This rearrangement joins TRBV4-1 to TRBJ1-5; D is unclear. The germline CDR1 and CDR2 sequences are MGHRA and YSYEKL. Trimming shortened V by 2 bases and J by 3 bases, and 11 bases separated the two germline ends. The CDR3 covers 15 residues. The CDR3 reads CASSQRREHNQPQHF. The CDR3, as DNA: TGCGCCAGCAGCCAACGCCGGGAGCACAATCAGCCCCAGCATTTT.

The rearrangement links TRBV5-8 to TRBJ2-1; TRBD2 aligns across 10 bases. CDR1 and CDR2 (germline): SGHTS, YDEGEE. This CDR3 comprises 19 residues. Trimming removed 5 bases from V and 8 bases from J; junction bases left unmatched: 22. The CDR3 DNA sequence: TGTGCCAGCAGTTCTGACTTACTCCTGGCTAGCGGGAGTGGCGATGAGCAGTTCTTC. This translates into CASSSDLLLASGSGDEQFF.